This T cell receptor beta chain was retrieved from a study of blood T cell repertoires in COVID-19. Study background: Acute and convalescent COVID-19 specimens originated in the United States, Italy and Spain. PBMCs, B-cell-depleted T cells, or T cells provided the cDNA or gDNA that made up the material.

The germline gives CDR1 GTSNPN, CDR2 SVGIG (reference sequence). Trimming removed 0 bases from V and 3 bases from J, with 20 bases in between. This CDR3 is 17 amino acids long. In the authors' methods: Estimation of nucleated cell counts was performed using reference gene primer amplification. Sequencing was performed with immunoSEQ multiplex PCR; in TCRdb, only in-frame clones are kept and a portion is missing. From that table come the V and J calls and clone size; the DNA was used to work out D and trimming. This table holds some 100,000 clones, over 75% found once. Sequenced sample: peripheral blood. This chain joins TRBV30 and TRBJ1-2; TRBD1 is a possible D gene (5 bases). This receptor was obtained from a human donor in a cohort sampled during active COVID-19. The CDR3 nucleotides read TGTGCCTGGAGTGTGGGGGGGAAGTGGCTGGGACACTATGGCTACACCTTC. Translating gives CAWSVGGKWLGHYGYTF. The full variable domain, rest sourced from reference TRBV30 and TRBJ1-2, is SQTIHQWPATLVQPVGSPLSLECTVEGTSNPNLYWYRQAAGRGLQLLFYSVGIGQISSEVPQNLSASRPQDRQFILSSKKLLLSDSGFYLCAWSVGGKWLGHYGYTFGSGTRLTVV.